The 18 T cell receptor beta chains below were found in one sample sequenced in a study of T cells in narcolepsy. Clones were read by immunoSEQ multiplex PCR, and TCRdb kept only the in-frame ones, dropping some. Altogether about 35,000 clones are present, about 85% being singletons, with the ten largest covering 0.8% to 1.2%. The sample comprised memory (CD45RA-) CD4+ T cells from blood. These receptor sequences come from a human donor in good health.

This chain connects TRBV7-3 to TRBJ2-5; D ambiguous. Germline CDR1 reads SGHTA; CDR2 reads FQGTGA. This CDR3 has 11 residues. Trimming took off 6 bases at V and 7 bases at J, with 9 bases between the two ends. As DNA, the CDR3 is TGTGCCAGCAGTCTCCCGGGGACCCAGTACTTC. Protein sequence: CASSLPGTQYF.

The V and J genes are TRBV7-8 and TRBJ2-1; 7 positions agree with TRBD1. There are 12 residues in the CDR3. Trimming took 6 bases from V and 10 from J; bases not matched to a gene: 6. Germline V gives CDR1 SGHVS, CDR2 FQNEAQ. The CDR3 nucleotides read TGTGCCAGCAGAAAGGGACAGATGGAGCAGTTCTTC. The encoded protein is CASRKGQMEQFF.

V is TRBV7-2 and J is TRBJ2-1; 8 bases fit TRBD2. The trim removed 5 bases at V and 4 bases at J, leaving 13 bases unmatched. CDR3 length equals 17 residues. Per germline, CDR1 SGHTA and CDR2 FQGNSA. The CDR3 sequence is CASSPGGVSGLYNEQFF. In DNA form, the CDR3 reads TGTGCCAGCAGCCCCGGGGGGGTTAGCGGGTTATACAATGAGCAGTTCTTC.

For the CDR3, the DNA is TGTGCCTGGAGTGGAGACGGAGTATGGAAGAATTCACCCCTCCACTTT. Amino acids: CAWSGDGVWKNSPLHF. The chain combines TRBV30 with TRBJ1-6, with D hard to call. Germline CDR1 is GTSNPN and CDR2 is SVGIG (reference sequence). The length of the CDR3 is 16 residues. Trimming took 1 base from V and 7 from J, leaving 17 bases between them.

The rearrangement links TRBV5-6 to TRBJ2-3; D unresolved. CDR1 and CDR2 from the germline V gene are SGHDT and YYEEEE. This CDR3 comprises 13 residues. V was pared by 5 bases and J by 5 bases, with 12 bases between. This CDR3 reads CASSPFRGDTQYF. The CDR3 nucleotides are TGTGCCAGCAGTCCTTTCCGAGGAGATACGCAGTATTTT.

This rearrangement joins TRBV7-8 to TRBJ2-7; the D is unclear. With 0 bases removed from V and 3 bases from J, the gap between germline ends came to 6 bases. The CDR3 contains 13 residues. In germline, CDR1 is SGHVS, CDR2 FQNEAQ. The CDR3 DNA is TGTGCCAGCAGCTTAGCTCCCATCTACGAGCAGTACTTC. Protein: CASSLAPIYEQYF.

The chain couples TRBV6-6 to TRBJ1-2; D is undetermined. Germline V lookup: CDR1 MNHNY, CDR2 SVGAGI (reference sequence). The V end was cut by 2 bases, the J end by 8 bases, with 12 bases between. The CDR3 is made up of 13 amino acids. The DNA for the CDR3 is TGTGCCAGCAGTTACCTCGGTCCGGTAGGCTACACCTTC. It specifies CASSYLGPVGYTF.

The chain recombines TRBV18 with TRBJ2-1; no reliable D call. V lost 0 bases and J lost 3, with 3 bases in between. The CDR3 covers 13 residues. Germline V lookup: CDR1 KGHSH, CDR2 LQKENI. CDR3 in amino acids: CASSPPSYNEQFF. CDR3 in DNA: TGTGCCAGCTCACCACCGAGCTACAATGAGCAGTTCTTC.

This clone has just a few counts. The chain recombines TRBV29-1 with TRBJ2-2, with no clear D. Germline CDR1 SQVTM, CDR2 ANQGSEA. V shed 3 bases and J shed 3 bases, with 8 bases lying between them. CDR3 length equals 13 residues. Here the CDR3 DNA reads TGCAGCGTTGACTTGGGGTACACCGGGGAGCTGTTTTTT. It specifies CSVDLGYTGELFF.

The chain couples TRBV18 to TRBJ2-1; the match to TRBD2 covers 12 bases. Germline V gene data show CDR1 as KGHSH and CDR2 as LQKENI. J gave up 2 bases and V 6 bases, and 5 bases lay outside the gene matches. The CDR3 length is 16 residues. The CDR3 spells CASSLSSGRAYNEQFF. CDR3 bases: TGTGCCAGCTCCCTTTCTAGCGGGAGGGCCTACAATGAGCAGTTCTTC.

This clone was observed a single time. This sequence joins TRBV5-1 and TRBJ1-5, with D possibly being TRBD1 (6 bases). V was pared by 0 bases and J by 3 bases, with 10 bases between. CDR3 length: 15 amino acids. CDR1 SGHRS and CDR2 YFSETQ come from the germline V gene. The chain's CDR3 is CASSLGYRDNQPQHF. CDR3 DNA: TGCGCCAGCAGCTTGGGCTACAGGGACAATCAGCCCCAGCATTTT. The full variable domain, rest sourced from reference TRBV5-1 and TRBJ1-5, is KAGVTQTPRYLIKTRGQQVTLSCSPISGHRSVSWYQQTPGQGLQFLFEYFSETQRNKGNFPGRFSGRQFSNSRSEMNVSTLELGDSALYLCASSLGYRDNQPQHFGDGTRLSIL.

The V gene is TRBV4-3, the J gene TRBJ2-1; a weak D match, TRBD2 (5 bases). The CDR3 is 16 amino acids. Looked up from germline, CDR1 is LGHNA and CDR2 is YSLEER. With 0 bases removed from V and 5 bases from J, the gap between germline ends came to 14 bases. DNA for the CDR3: TGCGCCAGCAGCCAAGATTGGAGCGGACGGCACAATGAGCAGTTCTTC. It specifies CASSQDWSGRHNEQFF.

The V gene is TRBV15, the J gene TRBJ1-1; 10 bases agree with TRBD1. CDR3 length equals 16 residues. J was trimmed by 5 bases and V by 1 base; bases with no gene match: 7. Germline V gene data show CDR1 as LNHNV and CDR2 as YYDKDF (reference sequence). Here the CDR3 reads CATSRVRTGGQTEAFF. The CDR3 nucleotides read TGTGCCACCAGCAGAGTAAGGACAGGGGGGCAAACTGAAGCTTTCTTT.

The chain carries TRBV29-1 and TRBJ1-3, with a tentative D call TRBD1 (6 bases). Looked up from germline, CDR1 is SQVTM and CDR2 is ANQGSEA. The CDR3 contains 13 residues. V was pared by 6 bases and J by 2 bases, with 11 bases between. As DNA, the CDR3 is TGCAGCGTCGCAAGGGGGACTGGAAACACCATATATTTT. This gives the protein CSVARGTGNTIYF.

The chain recombines TRBV19 with TRBJ1-1; D call uncertain. V lost 2 bases, J lost 0 bases, and 4 bases lay in between. This CDR3 spans 13 amino acids. Germline lookup yields CDR1 LNHDA and CDR2 SQIVND (reference sequence). CDR3 nucleotides: TGTGCCAGTAGTATAATCGTGAACACTGAAGCTTTCTTT. Protein sequence: CASSIIVNTEAFF. The whole variable domain, filled in from reference TRBV19 and TRBJ1-1, reads DGGITQSPKYLFRKEGQNVTLSCEQNLNHDAMYWYRQDPGQGLRLIYYSQIVNDFQKGDIAEGYSVSREKKESFPLTVTSAQKNPTAFYLCASSIIVNTEAFFGQGTRLTVV.

This chain joins TRBV15 and TRBJ2-2; tentatively, D is TRBD2 (6 bases). Germline values: CDR1 LNHNV, CDR2 YYDKDF (reference sequence). Deletions cut 0 bases from V and 3 bases from J, with 8 bases between. This CDR3 is built from 15 residues. The CDR3 is CATSRDPGDTGELFF. Here the CDR3 DNA reads TGTGCCACCAGCAGAGATCCGGGAGACACCGGGGAGCTGTTTTTT. The whole variable domain, filled in from reference TRBV15 and TRBJ2-2, reads DAMVIQNPRYQVTQFGKPVTLSCSQTLNHNVMYWYQQKSSQAPKLLFHYYDKDFNNEADTPDNFQSRRPNTSFCFLDIRSPGLGDTAMYLCATSRDPGDTGELFFGEGSRLTVL.

This chain connects TRBV11-2 to TRBJ2-3; no clear D gene. Trimming shortened V by 1 base and J by 6 bases, and 11 bases separated the two germline ends. The CDR3 sequence is 14 residues long. Per the germline V gene, CDR1 is SGHAT and CDR2 is FQNNGV. The CDR3 region is CASSLALGLDTQYF. CDR3 DNA: TGTGCCAGCAGCTTAGCCTTAGGTTTGGATACGCAGTATTTT.

J is TRBJ2-7 and V is TRBV29-1, with 7 bases identical to TRBD2. The germline CDR1 and CDR2 sequences are SQVTM and ANQGSEA. This CDR3 comprises 14 residues. The J segment lost 4 bases and the V segment lost 6 bases, leaving 12 bases of the junction unmatched. The CDR3, as DNA: TGCAGCGTCGCCCAGCTTGGGGGGGGGTACGAGCAGTACTTC. Translating it yields CSVAQLGGGYEQYF.